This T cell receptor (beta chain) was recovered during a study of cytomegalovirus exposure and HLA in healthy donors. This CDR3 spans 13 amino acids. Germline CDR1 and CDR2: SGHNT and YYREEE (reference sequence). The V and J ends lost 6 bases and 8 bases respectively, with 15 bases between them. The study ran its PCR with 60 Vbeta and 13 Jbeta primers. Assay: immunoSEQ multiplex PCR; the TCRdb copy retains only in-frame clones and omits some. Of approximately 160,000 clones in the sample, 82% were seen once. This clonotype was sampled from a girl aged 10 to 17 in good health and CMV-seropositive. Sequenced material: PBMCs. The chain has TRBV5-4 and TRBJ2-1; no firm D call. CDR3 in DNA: TGTGCCAGCAACGACGACATTCGAGATGAGCAGTTCTTC. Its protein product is CASNDDIRDEQFF. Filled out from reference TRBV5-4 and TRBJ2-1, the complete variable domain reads ETGVTQSPTHLIKTRGQQVTLRCSSQSGHNTVSWYQQALGQGPQFIFQYYREEENGRGNFPPRFSGLQFPNYSSELNVNALELDDSALYLCASNDDIRDEQFFGPGTRLTVL.